A single sample gave rise to the 5 T cell receptor beta chains below, sequenced in a study of lymphopenia after photon versus proton radiotherapy. Measured with immunoSEQ multiplex PCR; TCRdb has only the in-frame clones, and not every one. The sample includes about 30,000 clones, around 90% seen only once; the top ten take about 6.6%. This material consisted of peripheral blood, taken from a patient treated with photon-based radiotherapy. These receptors were collected from a woman aged 50 to 60 with pancreatic cancer.

The chain couples TRBV28 to TRBJ2-7; 12 bases map to TRBD2. CDR1 and CDR2 from the germline V gene are MDHEN and SYDVKM. This CDR3 spans 15 amino acids. The V segment lost 6 bases and the J segment 5 bases; nucleotides outside the gene matches: 8. Here the CDR3 DNA reads TGTGCCAGCAGGCGAACTAGCGGGAGGATGGACGAGCAGTACTTC. Amino acids: CASRRTSGRMDEQYF.

The CDR3 DNA follows: TGCGCCAGCAGTGATTACGGCACTCCCCGGGGCGATGAGCAGTTCTTC. Translating it yields CASSDYGTPRGDEQFF. The V and J genes are TRBV10-1 and TRBJ2-1; D possibly matches TRBD1 or TRBD2 (5 bases each). This CDR3 is 16 amino acids long. V gave up 3 bases and J gave up 8 bases, with 20 bases separating them. The germline V gene encodes CDR1 WNHNN and CDR2 SYGVQD (reference sequence).

The chain employs TRBV6-1 and TRBJ2-7; D may be TRBD1 (6 bases). V was pared by 2 bases and J by 12 bases, with 26 bases between. Germline V CDR1 and CDR2: MNHNS, SASEGT. This CDR3 region has 16 residues. The CDR3 sequence is CASSELGGGAETSWYF. As DNA, the CDR3 is TGTGCCAGCAGTGAATTGGGTGGGGGCGCAGAGACGTCTTGGTACTTC.

In nucleotides, the CDR3 is TGTGCCAGCCACAACTTTGGGACTTCCTCCTACGAGCAGTACTTC. Encoded protein: CASHNFGTSSYEQYF. This chain uses TRBV6-5 with TRBJ2-7; D possibly corresponds to TRBD2 (6 bases). Germline V gene sequence: CDR1 MNHEY, CDR2 SVGAGI. Deletions cut 8 bases from V and 0 bases from J, with 17 bases between. The CDR3 runs 15 residues.

DNA for the CDR3: TGTGCCAGTAGTATAGATGGGACAGGATTTAACTATGGCTACACCTTC. Amino acid sequence: CASSIDGTGFNYGYTF. This sequence joins TRBV19 and TRBJ1-2, with 8 bases lining up with TRBD1. V lost 0 bases and J lost 1; bases outside the gene matches: 4. The CDR3 is 16 residues long. Germline CDR1 and CDR2: LNHDA and SQIVND (reference sequence).